This T cell receptor (beta chain) is drawn from a study of cytomegalovirus exposure and HLA in healthy donors. While the first cohort had 650 to 850 subjects, the donors belonged to the separate validation cohort of 120 subjects. A word on this clone: Its target is unknown.

Data came from immunoSEQ multiplex PCR; TCRdb stores just in-frame clones and leaves some out. The sample holds about 330,000 clones; roughly 89% are singletons and the top ten take about 0.8%. Germline lookup yields CDR1 SNHLY and CDR2 FYNNEI. V lost 7 bases to trimming and J lost 0 bases; unmatched junction nucleotides: 1. The CDR3 sequence is 13 residues long. Whole-study findings and limits: While the bulk of TCR sequences proved rare, some public TCRs turned up in many donors. The authors enumerated roughly 180 TCR beta chains as linked to cytomegalovirus. High sensitivity and specificity were reportedly achieved when the classifier diagnosed cytomegalovirus status.

Sequenced input: PBMCs. The sequence came from a young woman in good health and CMV-seronegative. The J gene is TRBJ2-3, the V gene TRBV2; TRBD2 matches at 7 bases. CDR3 residues: CASTSGSTDTQYF. CDR3 sequence (DNA): TGTGCCAGCACTAGCGGAAGCACAGATACGCAGTATTTT.